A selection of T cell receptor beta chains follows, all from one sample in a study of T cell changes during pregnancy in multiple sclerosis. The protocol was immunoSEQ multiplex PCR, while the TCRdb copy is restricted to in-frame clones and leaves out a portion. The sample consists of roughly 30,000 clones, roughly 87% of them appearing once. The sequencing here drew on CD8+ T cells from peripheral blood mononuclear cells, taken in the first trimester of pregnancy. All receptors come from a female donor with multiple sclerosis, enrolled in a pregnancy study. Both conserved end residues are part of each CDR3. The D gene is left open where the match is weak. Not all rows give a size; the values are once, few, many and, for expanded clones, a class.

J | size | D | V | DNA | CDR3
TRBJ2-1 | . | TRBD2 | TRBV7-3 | TGTGCCAGCAGCTTAACTGGACTAGCGGGCCTTTACAATGAGCAGTTCTTC | CASSLTGLAGLYNEQFF
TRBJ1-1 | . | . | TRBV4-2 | TGTGCCAGCAGCTCCTCGGGCACTGAAGCTTTCTTT | CASSSSGTEAFF
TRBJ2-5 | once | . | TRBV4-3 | TGCGCCAGCAGCCAAGATAGCGGGACCCAGTACTTC | CASSQDSGTQYF
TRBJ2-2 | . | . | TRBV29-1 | TGCAGCGTTGAACCCGACAGTAACACCGGGGAGCTGTTTTTT | CSVEPDSNTGELFF
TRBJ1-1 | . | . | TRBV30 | TGTGCCTGGAGTGTACTGCGGGGGGGAACTGAAGCTTTCTTT | CAWSVLRGGTEAFF
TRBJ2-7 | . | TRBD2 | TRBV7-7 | TGTGCTAGCAGCTTAGGGGTAGGACTAGCGGGCGACGAGCAGTACTTC | CASSLGVGLAGDEQYF
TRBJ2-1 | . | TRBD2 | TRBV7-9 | TGTGCCAGCAGCTCCGGGACTAGCAGCAATGAGCAGTTCTTC | CASSSGTSSNEQFF
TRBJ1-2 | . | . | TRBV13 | TGTGCCAGCAGCCCGCAGGGCTATGGCTACACCTTC | CASSPQGYGYTF
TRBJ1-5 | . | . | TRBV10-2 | TGCGCCAGCAGTGAATCGGTTCAGCCCCAGCATTTT | CASSESVQPQHF
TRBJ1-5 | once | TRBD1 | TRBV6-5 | TGTGCCAGCAGTTCCCGGGACAGTAGCAATCAGCCCCAGCATTTT | CASSSRDSSNQPQHF
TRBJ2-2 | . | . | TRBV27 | TGTGCCAGCAGTTTCAGCGCCACCGGGGAGCTGTTTTTT | CASSFSATGELFF
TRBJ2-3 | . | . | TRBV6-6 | TGTGCCAGCAGCTTTACTAGTGCGGACACAGATACGCAGTATTTT | CASSFTSADTDTQYF
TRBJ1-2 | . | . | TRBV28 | TGTGCCAGCACCCCCCCGCAGGGCTACAACTATGGCTACACCTTC | CASTPPQGYNYGYTF
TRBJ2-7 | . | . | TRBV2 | TGTGCCAGCAGCTCAGTAGAACCGGGGACCTACGAGCAGTACTTC | CASSSVEPGTYEQYF
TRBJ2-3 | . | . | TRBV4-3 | TGCGCCAGCAGCCACAGGTGGGAGACAGATACGCAGTATTTT | CASSHRWETDTQYF
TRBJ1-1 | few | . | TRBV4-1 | TGCGCCAGCAGCCAAGCCTCGGGTCTCACTGAAGCTTTCTTT | CASSQASGLTEAFF